The 32 T cell receptor beta chains in this list originate from one sample, sequenced in a study of identical twins. TCRdb re-derived calls from the 5' RACE reads in MiXCR, one entry per CDR3 protein. The table includes roughly 750,000 distinct CDR3 sequences, over 20% detected once. These data are also associated with another study on T cells expressing NK-cell markers.

Sequences were obtained from PBMCs. The receptors originated from a woman between 18 and 29 years old in good health.

In its sample, this clonotype was seen a few times. The CDR3: CASSYDGTDDGYTF. The CDR3 nucleotides read TGTGCCAGCAGTTACGACGGGACAGACGATGGCTACACCTTC. V gene TRBV6-5 combines with J gene TRBJ1-2; 7 nucleotides agree with TRBD1. Germline V lookup: CDR1 MNHEY, CDR2 SVGAGI. The J segment lost 6 bases and the V segment lost 2 bases, leaving 6 bases of the junction unmatched. CDR3 size: 14 residues.

There are a few counts of this clonotype. The J gene is TRBJ2-7, the V gene TRBV29-1; 7 bases match TRBD2. The CDR3 runs to 14 residues. The germline gives CDR1 SQVTM, CDR2 ANQGSEA. With 4 bases clipped from V and 3 bases from J, the junction kept 9 bases outside the gene matches. The CDR3 reads CSVVTGLGGYEQYF. CDR3 DNA sequence: TGCAGCGTTGTAACCGGACTAGGCGGCTACGAGCAGTACTTC.

V and J are TRBV6-5 and TRBJ2-3; D might be TRBD1 (5 bases). The germline V gene encodes CDR1 MNHEY and CDR2 SVGAGI. Trimming removed 2 bases from V and 3 bases from J, with 9 bases in between. This CDR3 is built from 14 residues. This CDR3 reads CASSYRDRTDTQYF. CDR3 in DNA: TGTGCCAGCAGTTACCGAGACAGAACAGATACGCAGTATTTT.

The table lists this clonotype with a few counts. This chain links TRBV12-3 or TRBV12-4 with TRBJ2-1, with TRBD2 matching 9 bases. With 4 bases clipped from V and 8 bases from J, the junction kept 24 bases outside the gene matches. This CDR3 region has 20 residues. CDR3 loop: CASSSHPPGLLTGTSYEQFF. The CDR3 bases are TGTGCCAGCAGTTCTCACCCCCCGGGCTTACTTACCGGGACTAGCTATGAGCAGTTCTTC.

The rearrangement uses TRBV7-9 and TRBJ1-1; no clear D. Between the trimmed V and J ends, which lost 1 base and 8 bases, there was a span of 8 bases. CDR3 length equals 12 residues. The germline gives CDR1 SEHNR, CDR2 FQNEAQ (reference sequence). The CDR3, as DNA: TGTGCCAGCAGCTTAGTTGTCAGGGAAGCTTTCTTT. The encoded protein is CASSLVVREAFF.

This clonotype was recorded a few times. V usage is TRBV29-1 and J usage is TRBJ2-2; D is tentatively TRBD1 or TRBD2 (6 bases each). Trimming stripped 7 bases from V and 6 bases from J, with 15 bases between. Germline loops: CDR1 SQVTM, CDR2 ANQGSEA. This CDR3 is built from 13 residues. This chain's CDR3 is CSAGRGQAGELFF. The CDR3 DNA is TGCAGCGCCGGTCGGGGGCAGGCCGGGGAGCTGTTTTTT.

This clonotype was observed a handful of times. In nucleotides, the CDR3 is TGTGCCAGCAGTGAATCTCTAGCGGGGTACTACGAGCAGTACTTC. The encoded protein is CASSESLAGYYEQYF. The chain carries TRBV6-1 and TRBJ2-7; 9 nucleotides match TRBD2. The CDR3 is made up of 15 amino acids. Per germline, CDR1 MNHNS and CDR2 SASEGT. Trimming at V came to 2 bases and at J to 3 bases, leaving 5 bases not matched to a gene.

This clonotype was seen a few times. The gene calls are TRBV12-3 or TRBV12-4 and TRBJ1-5, with 9 bases matching TRBD1. This CDR3 has 15 amino acids. Unmatched junction bases numbered 4, after V lost 6 bases and J lost 1 base. CDR3 DNA: TGTGCCAGCAGCATACAGGGGGCGAGCAATCAGCCCCAGCATTTT. This sequence encodes CASSIQGASNQPQHF.

V usage is TRBV2 and J usage is TRBJ2-1; no reliable D call. The length of the CDR3 is 12 residues. Germline CDR1 SNHLY, CDR2 FYNNEI. Trimming left V 8 bases short and J 2 bases short, with 7 bases between. The CDR3 loop reads CASADPYNEQFF. CDR3 bases: TGTGCCAGCGCGGACCCCTACAATGAGCAGTTCTTC.

CDR3 in amino acids: CASSQVSYYRELFF. CDR3 DNA sequence: TGTGCCAGCAGCCAAGTATCCTACTACCGGGAGCTGTTTTTT. The V and J genes are TRBV3-1 and TRBJ2-2; D remains unclear. Germline V gene sequence: CDR1 LGHDT, CDR2 YNNKEL (reference sequence). The CDR3 runs 14 residues. With 1 base removed from V and 9 bases from J, the gap between germline ends came to 12 bases.

The chain is built from TRBV27 and TRBJ2-7, with no clear D. CDR1 and CDR2 from the germline V gene are MNHEY and SMNVEV (reference sequence). V was cut by 4 bases and J by 6 bases, with 10 bases left in between. This CDR3 has 12 residues. CDR3 protein: CASSSGNREQYF. CDR3 nucleotides: TGTGCCAGCAGTTCGGGTAATCGCGAGCAGTACTTC.

The chain couples TRBV7-2 to TRBJ2-7, with 14 bases that match TRBD2. This CDR3 region has 15 residues. Germline CDR1 and CDR2: SGHTA and FQGNSA. V dropped 5 bases and J dropped 6; count of bases not matched to a gene: 6. CDR3 bases: TGTGCCAGCAGCCTCCGGACTAGCGGGGGGAGCGAGCAGTACTTC. The encoded protein is CASSLRTSGGSEQYF. The full variable domain, its missing parts supplied by reference TRBV7-2 and TRBJ2-7, is GAGVSQSPSNKVTEKGKDVELRCDPISGHTALYWYRQSLGQGLEFLIYFQGNSAPDKSGLPSDRFSAERTGGSVSTLTIQRTQQEDSAVYLCASSLRTSGGSEQYFGPGTRLTVT.

The chain combines TRBV12-3 or TRBV12-4 with TRBJ2-1; 8 bases are shared with TRBD2. The CDR3 has 16 amino acids. V gave up 3 bases and J gave up 3 bases; unmatched junction bases: 7. The CDR3 nucleotides read TGTGCCAGCAGTTTTCGGAGCGGGGGCTACTACAATGAGCAGTTCTTC. Translation gives CASSFRSGGYYNEQFF.

This clonotype was observed a few times. This sequence joins TRBV20-1 and TRBJ2-7; D uncertain. Germline V gene lookup returns CDR1 DFQATT and CDR2 SNEGSKA (reference sequence). The CDR3 has 13 residues. V lost 6 bases, J lost 2 bases, and 14 bases lay in between. CDR3 amino acids: CSATDRRTYEQYF. CDR3 in DNA: TGCAGTGCCACCGACCGTAGGACCTACGAGCAGTACTTC.

This CDR3 is CASTDVGANYGYTF. CDR3 nucleotide sequence: TGTGCCAGCACGGACGTCGGAGCTAACTATGGCTACACCTTC. The genes are TRBV6-1 and TRBJ1-2, with D uncertain. The V and J ends lost 7 bases and 0 bases respectively, with 12 bases between them. CDR3 size: 14 residues. Germline V CDR1 and CDR2: MNHNS, SASEGT.

The genes are TRBV19 and TRBJ2-6; D unclear. Germline V gene sequence: CDR1 LNHDA, CDR2 SQIVND (reference sequence). V lost 6 bases, J lost 0 bases, and 12 bases lay in between. CDR3 length equals 16 residues. The CDR3 nucleotides are TGTGCCAGTAGGTCGGCTCCTAGCTCTGGGGCCAACGTCCTGACTTTC. It yields the protein CASRSAPSSGANVLTF.

This clonotype has just a few counts. The chain couples TRBV27 to TRBJ1-1, with D maybe TRBD1 (5 bases). CDR1 is MNHEY, CDR2 SMNVEV, per germline (reference sequence). V dropped 3 bases and J dropped 4 bases, with 15 bases sitting between them. This CDR3 region has 15 residues. CDR3 protein: CASSFTGLRGTEAFF. In DNA form, the CDR3 reads TGTGCCAGCAGTTTCACAGGCCTCCGGGGCACTGAAGCTTTCTTT.

In its sample, this clonotype was seen many times. CDR3 in DNA: TGTGCCAGCAGCGTAGGCCCCCTTAGCAATCAGCCCCAGCATTTT. Amino acids: CASSVGPLSNQPQHF. V gene TRBV9 combines with J gene TRBJ1-5, with D unclear. Germline V lookup: CDR1 SGDLS, CDR2 YYNGEE. Trimming cost V 0 bases and J 0 bases, with 7 bases left between them. The CDR3 is made up of 15 amino acids.

This clonotype was observed a handful of times. The V gene is TRBV27, the J gene TRBJ2-1; 7 nucleotides agree with TRBD2. The CDR3 covers 13 residues. J was trimmed by 8 bases and V by 3 bases; bases with no gene match: 4. From germline, CDR1 is MNHEY and CDR2 SMNVEV (reference sequence). In nucleotides, the CDR3 is TGTGCCAGCAGTTTCGGGAGGAAGGATGAGCAGTTCTTC. The encoded protein is CASSFGRKDEQFF.

The table lists this clonotype with many counts. V is TRBV11-2 and J is TRBJ2-7, with no clear D. Trimming cost V 0 bases and J 7 bases, with 10 bases left between them. This CDR3 is built from 13 residues. The germline V gene has CDR1 SGHAT and CDR2 FQNNGV. CDR3: CASSLDPPGEQYF. The CDR3 nucleotides read TGTGCCAGCAGCTTAGACCCTCCCGGGGAGCAGTACTTC.

Concerning this clonotype itself: Since a much larger clone is just one base distant, this may be a read error. The CDR3 sequence is CCARDLGGGPQETQYF. Written as DNA, the CDR3 is TGCTGTGCTAGAGATCTCGGCGGGGGGCCCCAAGAGACCCAGTACTTC. This chain joins TRBV20-1 and TRBJ2-5; 8 bases agree with TRBD2. The germline gives CDR1 DFQATT, CDR2 SNEGSKA (reference sequence). The CDR3 sequence is 16 residues long.

This clonotype has a count of ten or more. The rearrangement links TRBV7-2 to TRBJ2-5; TRBD1 agrees at 7 bases. This CDR3 region has 17 residues. Germline-derived CDR1 and CDR2 are SGHTA and FQGNSA. With 2 bases clipped from V and 5 bases from J, the junction kept 14 bases outside the gene matches. CDR3 DNA sequence: TGTGCCAGCAGCTTATTTACTATAGACAGGGAAGGTGAGACCCAGTACTTC. Protein product: CASSLFTIDREGETQYF.

This clonotype was found many times. The chain uses TRBV5-1 and TRBJ2-7; the D gene is possibly TRBD1 (5 bases). V lost 1 base to trimming and J lost 0 bases, with 8 bases between them. The CDR3 sequence is 14 residues long. Germline V gives CDR1 SGHRS, CDR2 YFSETQ. DNA for the CDR3: TGCGCCAGCAGCTTGAATACAGGCTCCTACGAGCAGTACTTC. This encodes CASSLNTGSYEQYF.

This clonotype was found a few times. This chain connects TRBV20-1 to TRBJ1-5; TRBD1 matches at 8 bases. Germline V lookup: CDR1 DFQATT, CDR2 SNEGSKA (reference sequence). The CDR3 covers 13 residues. V lost 6 bases, J lost 7 bases, and 8 bases stayed unmatched. The CDR3 reads CSAAGTGRQPQHF. The CDR3 DNA reads as TGCAGTGCGGCCGGGACAGGCAGGCAGCCCCAGCATTTT.

V gene TRBV20-1 combines with J gene TRBJ2-3; D may be TRBD2 (6 bases). Germline V gene data show CDR1 as DFQATT and CDR2 as SNEGSKA (reference sequence). The ends were cut back, 6 bases at V and 3 bases at J, with 19 bases in the middle. The CDR3 spans 15 residues. The CDR3: CSARDSRGGTDTQYF. As DNA, the CDR3 is TGCAGTGCCCGGGACTCCCGGGGCGGGACAGATACGCAGTATTTT.

This chain links TRBV12-5 with TRBJ1-5; D gene ambiguous. CDR3 length: 12 amino acids. Germline V gene data show CDR1 as LGHNT and CDR2 as FRNRAP. V lost 1 base to trimming and J lost 5 bases, with 3 bases between them. CDR3 residues: CASGLADQPQHF. Here the CDR3 DNA reads TGTGCTAGTGGTTTGGCTGATCAGCCCCAGCATTTT.

This clonotype was seen at least ten times. V usage is TRBV6-5 and J usage is TRBJ2-2, with D unclear. Germline loops: CDR1 MNHEY, CDR2 SVGAGI. This CDR3 comprises 15 residues. Trimming removed 0 bases at V and 1 base at J, with 6 bases between. The DNA for the CDR3 is TGTGCCAGCAGTTACTCGAATCGGAACACCGGGGAGCTGTTTTTT. Its protein is CASSYSNRNTGELFF.

V is TRBV7-2 and J is TRBJ2-3, with 11 bases lining up with TRBD2. The CDR3 is 16 residues long. In germline, CDR1 is SGHTA, CDR2 FQGNSA. V shed 6 bases and J 4 bases; nucleotides not matched to a gene: 9. The chain's CDR3 is CASRPGRGLAADTQYF. The CDR3 DNA follows: TGTGCCAGCAGGCCAGGTCGGGGACTAGCGGCAGATACGCAGTATTTT.

The gene calls are TRBV4-2 and TRBJ2-1; the match to TRBD2 covers 7 bases. The CDR3 totals 14 residues. Germline V lookup: CDR1 LGHNA, CDR2 YNFKEQ. V dropped 5 bases and J dropped 8; count of bases not matched to a gene: 9. Written as DNA, the CDR3 is TGTGCCAGCAGCTTTGGCGGGAGCACGGATGAGCAGTTCTTC. This sequence encodes CASSFGGSTDEQFF.

This clonotype has a handful of counts. The chain joins TRBV20-1 to TRBJ2-4, with D maybe TRBD2 (6 bases). This CDR3 has 15 amino acids. V gave up 4 bases and J gave up 1 base, with 14 bases separating them. CDR1 is DFQATT, CDR2 SNEGSKA, per germline (reference sequence). The CDR3 loop is CSANGGETAKNIQYF. The DNA for the CDR3 is TGCAGTGCTAACGGAGGGGAGACCGCCAAAAACATTCAGTACTTC.

V gene TRBV5-4 combines with J gene TRBJ2-3; 8 nucleotides agree with TRBD2. CDR1 SGHNT and CDR2 YYREEE come from the germline V gene (reference sequence). V lost 6 bases and J lost 0; bases outside the gene matches: 6. The CDR3 is 15 amino acids. DNA of the CDR3: TGTGCCAGCAACGGGGGGGGAGGGAGCACAGATACGCAGTATTTT. Translating it yields CASNGGGGSTDTQYF.

The rearrangement links TRBV5-6 to TRBJ2-2; D gene ambiguous. Germline V lookup: CDR1 SGHDT, CDR2 YYEEEE. The CDR3 is made up of 13 amino acids. V was cut by 2 bases and J by 6 bases, with 8 bases left in between. The CDR3 DNA reads TGTGCCAGCAGCTTTATAGGTCCCGGGGAGCTGTTTTTT. Encoded protein: CASSFIGPGELFF.